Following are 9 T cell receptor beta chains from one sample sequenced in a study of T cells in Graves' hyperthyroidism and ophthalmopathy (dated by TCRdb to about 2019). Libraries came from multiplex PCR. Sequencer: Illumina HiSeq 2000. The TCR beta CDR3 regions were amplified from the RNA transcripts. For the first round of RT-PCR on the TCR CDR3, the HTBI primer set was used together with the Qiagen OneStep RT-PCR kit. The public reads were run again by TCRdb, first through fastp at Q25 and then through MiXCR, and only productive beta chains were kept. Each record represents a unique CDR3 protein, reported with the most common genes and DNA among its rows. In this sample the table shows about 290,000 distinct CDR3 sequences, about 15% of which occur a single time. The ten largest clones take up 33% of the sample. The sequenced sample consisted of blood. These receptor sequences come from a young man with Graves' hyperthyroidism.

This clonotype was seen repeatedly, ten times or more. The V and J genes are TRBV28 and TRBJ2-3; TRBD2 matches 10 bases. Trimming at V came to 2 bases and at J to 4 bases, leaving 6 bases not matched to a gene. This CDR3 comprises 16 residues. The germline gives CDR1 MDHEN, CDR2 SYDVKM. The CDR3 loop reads CASSLRLAGDADTQYF. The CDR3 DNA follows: TGTGCCAGCAGTTTAAGGCTAGCGGGAGATGCAGATACGCAGTATTTT.

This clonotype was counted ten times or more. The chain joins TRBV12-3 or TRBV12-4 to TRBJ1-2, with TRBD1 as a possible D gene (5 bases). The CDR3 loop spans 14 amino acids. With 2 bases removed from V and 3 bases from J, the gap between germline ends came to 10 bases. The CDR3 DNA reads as TGTGCCAGCAGTTTAAGGGGCCACCACTATGGCTACACCTTC. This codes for CASSLRGHHYGYTF.

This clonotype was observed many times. CDR3 coding DNA: TGCAGTGGTACCTTAGGGCGGGGTGAGCAGTTCTTC. Its translation: CSGTLGRGEQFF. The V and J genes are TRBV20-1 and TRBJ2-1; weak D call: TRBD2 (6 bases). CDR1 and CDR2 (germline): DFQATT, SNEGSKA (reference sequence). V was clipped by 7 bases and J by 9 bases, with 16 bases between them. The CDR3 is 12 amino acids.

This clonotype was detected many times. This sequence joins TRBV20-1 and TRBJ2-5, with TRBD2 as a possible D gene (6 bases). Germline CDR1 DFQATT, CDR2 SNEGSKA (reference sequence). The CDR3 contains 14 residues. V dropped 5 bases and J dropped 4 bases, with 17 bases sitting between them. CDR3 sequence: CSALEGGVGETQYF. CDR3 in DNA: TGCAGTGCTCTAGAAGGAGGGGTTGGAGAGACCCAGTACTTC.

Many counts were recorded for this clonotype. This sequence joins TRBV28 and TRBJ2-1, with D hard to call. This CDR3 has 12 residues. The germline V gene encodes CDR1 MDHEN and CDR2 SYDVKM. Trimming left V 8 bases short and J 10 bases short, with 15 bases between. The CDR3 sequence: CASGVRTREQFF. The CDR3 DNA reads TGTGCCAGCGGAGTCCGCACAAGGGAGCAGTTCTTC.

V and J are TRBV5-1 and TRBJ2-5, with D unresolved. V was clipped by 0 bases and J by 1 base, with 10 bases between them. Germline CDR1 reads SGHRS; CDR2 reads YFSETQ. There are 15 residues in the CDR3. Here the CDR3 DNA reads TGCGCCAGCAGCTTGGATTCTGGGTCCCAAGAGACCCAGTACTTC. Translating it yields CASSLDSGSQETQYF.

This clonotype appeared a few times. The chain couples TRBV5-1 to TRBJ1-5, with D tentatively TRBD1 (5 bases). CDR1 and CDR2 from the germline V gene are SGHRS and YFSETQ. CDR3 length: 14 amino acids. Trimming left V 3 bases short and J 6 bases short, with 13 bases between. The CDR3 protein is CASSSGDEGQPQHF. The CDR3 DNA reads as TGCGCCAGCAGCTCGGGGGACGAGGGTCAGCCCCAGCATTTT.

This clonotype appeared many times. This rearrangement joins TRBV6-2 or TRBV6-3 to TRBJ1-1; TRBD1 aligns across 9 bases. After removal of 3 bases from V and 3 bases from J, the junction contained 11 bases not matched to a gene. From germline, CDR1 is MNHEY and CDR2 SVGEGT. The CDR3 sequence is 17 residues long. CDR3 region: CASSYGGPGQGYTEAFF. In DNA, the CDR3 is TGTGCCAGCAGTTATGGGGGCCCGGGACAGGGATACACTGAAGCTTTCTTT.

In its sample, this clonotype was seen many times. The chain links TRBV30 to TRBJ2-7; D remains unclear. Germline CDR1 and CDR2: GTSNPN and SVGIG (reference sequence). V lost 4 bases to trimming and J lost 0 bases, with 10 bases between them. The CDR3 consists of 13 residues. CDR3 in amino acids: CAWNGRNSYEQYF. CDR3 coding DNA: TGTGCCTGGAACGGCCGGAACTCCTACGAGCAGTACTTC.